Sequencing of this T cell receptor beta chain was carried out in a study of OX40 agonist ivuxolimab in advanced cancers. CDR1 is PRHDT, CDR2 FYEKMQ, per germline (reference sequence). V dropped 3 bases and J dropped 5 bases, with 23 bases sitting between them. This CDR3 is 17 amino acids long. TCRdb's copy holds only in-frame clones and misses some; the assay was immunoSEQ multiplex PCR. Of about 15,000 clones in the sample, roughly three quarters were seen once. The rearrangement uses TRBV13 and TRBJ2-7, with a possible D match to TRBD1 (6 bases). The clonotype comes from an adult with an advanced solid tumor such as melanoma, head and neck, liver or kidney cancer. The sample consisted of CD4+ or CD8+ T cells sorted from blood, taken in a trial of the OX40 agonist ivuxolimab. The CDR3 here is CASSFRGETGPAHEQYF. CDR3 sequence (DNA): TGTGCCAGCAGCTTCAGGGGAGAGACGGGACCCGCCCACGAGCAGTACTTC. The variable domain in full, completed from reference TRBV13 and TRBJ2-7, reads AAGVIQSPRHLIKEKRETATLKCYPIPRHDTVYWYQQGPGQDPQFLISFYEKMQSDKGSIPDRFSAQQFSDYHSELNMSSLELGDSALYFCASSFRGETGPAHEQYFGPGTRLTVT.